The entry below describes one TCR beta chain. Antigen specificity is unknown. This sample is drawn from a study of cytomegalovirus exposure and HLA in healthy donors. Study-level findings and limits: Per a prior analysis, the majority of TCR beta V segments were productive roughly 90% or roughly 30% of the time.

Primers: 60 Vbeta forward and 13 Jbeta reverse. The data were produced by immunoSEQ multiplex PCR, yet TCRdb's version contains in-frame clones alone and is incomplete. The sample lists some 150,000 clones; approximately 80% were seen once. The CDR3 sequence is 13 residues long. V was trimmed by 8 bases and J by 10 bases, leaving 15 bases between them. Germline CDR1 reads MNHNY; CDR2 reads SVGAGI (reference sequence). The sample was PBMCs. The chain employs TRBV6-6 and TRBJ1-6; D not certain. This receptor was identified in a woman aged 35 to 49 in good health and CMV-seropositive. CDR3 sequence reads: CASGITEGSPLHF. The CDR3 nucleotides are TGTGCCAGCGGGATAACGGAGGGCTCACCCCTCCACTTT.